These 16 T cell receptor beta chains share one sample of origin, sequenced in a study of shared clonotypes between healthy human individuals. Method: immunoSEQ multiplex PCR; TCRdb's copy keeps in-frame clones and lacks some. Here the sample spans 600,000 to 750,000 clones, about 90% being singletons. Sequencing was carried out using memory CD8+ T cells from PBMCs. Subset defined: CD45RO+ cells pooled with CCR7-negative TemRA cells. The receptors shown here come from a man aged 18 to 30 in good health. Some clones in this sample may be carry-over from other donors' samples.

The gene calls are TRBV27 and TRBJ2-2, with 9 bases identical to TRBD1. Per the germline V gene, CDR1 is MNHEY and CDR2 is SMNVEV (reference sequence). This CDR3 has 19 amino acids. Trimming at V came to 6 bases and at J to 3 bases, leaving 17 bases not matched to a gene. The CDR3 is CASRNRVTGGNSYTGELFF. In DNA form, the CDR3 reads TGTGCCAGCAGAAATCGGGTTACAGGGGGCAATAGTTACACCGGGGAGCTGTTTTTT.

This clone appeared a single time. The DNA for the CDR3 is TGTGCCAGCAGTTACCCCGGGACAGCGAAACTGTTTTTT. Amino acids: CASSYPGTAKLFF. The chain uses TRBV6-6 and TRBJ1-4; 7 bases are shared with TRBD1. With 2 bases clipped from V and 11 bases from J, the junction kept 5 bases outside the gene matches. This CDR3 has 13 amino acids. Germline V lookup: CDR1 MNHNY, CDR2 SVGAGI (reference sequence).

The chain couples TRBV2 to TRBJ2-3; 15 bases are shared with TRBD2. V lost 5 bases, J lost 1 base, and 16 bases stayed unmatched. The CDR3 has 21 amino acids. Germline loops: CDR1 SNHLY, CDR2 FYNNEI. CDR3: CASSFFPLGLAGGGGTDTQYF. The CDR3 DNA reads as TGTGCCAGCAGTTTTTTCCCCTTGGGACTAGCGGGAGGAGGTGGCACAGATACGCAGTATTTT. Full variable domain (rest looked up from reference TRBV2 and TRBJ2-3): EPEVTQTPSHQVTQMGQEVILRCVPISNHLYFYWYRQILGQKVEFLVSFYNNEISEKSEIFDDQFSVERPDGSNFTLKIRSTKLEDSAMYFCASSFFPLGLAGGGGTDTQYFGPGTRLTVL.

The CDR3 coding sequence is TGTGCCAGCAGTGGACTAGCGGGCGCCGAGCAGTACTTC. As protein: CASSGLAGAEQYF. The chain couples TRBV6-1 to TRBJ2-7; TRBD2 matches at 10 bases. Per germline, CDR1 MNHNS and CDR2 SASEGT. V was pared by 4 bases and J by 6 bases, with 3 bases of the junction left unmatched. The CDR3 is 13 amino acids.

In its sample, this clone was seen once. J is TRBJ1-1 and V is TRBV5-4; no definite D call. The ends were cut back, 2 bases at V and 0 bases at J, with 8 bases in the middle. This CDR3 spans 14 amino acids. Germline V gives CDR1 SGHNT, CDR2 YYREEE (reference sequence). The CDR3 spells CASSLPTLNTEAFF. The CDR3 bases are TGTGCCAGCAGCTTACCCACATTGAACACTGAAGCTTTCTTT.

This chain links TRBV5-6 with TRBJ1-1; D is perhaps TRBD1 (5 bases). The CDR3 runs to 12 residues. Germline values: CDR1 SGHDT, CDR2 YYEEEE. Trimming took 3 bases from V and 6 from J, leaving 9 bases between them. CDR3 nucleotide sequence: TGTGCCAGCAGCTCCGGGGGACCTGAAGCTTTCTTT. Its translation is CASSSGGPEAFF.

A word on this clone: At one boundary the junction diverges from the germline segment, which might be a read error. V and J are TRBV9 and TRBJ1-2; a possible D gene is TRBD1 (6 bases). There are 12 residues in the CDR3. Germline CDR1 and CDR2: SGDLS and YYNGEE. CDR3 in DNA: TGTGCCAGCAGCGAGGGGGGTGACTTCCAAGCCTTC. Its protein product is CASSEGGDFQAF.

CDR3 residues: CASSLDRGDYESIQYF. The CDR3 DNA reads TGTGCCAGCAGCTTAGATCGGGGGGACTACGAGAGCATTCAGTACTTC. V is TRBV11-2 and J is TRBJ2-4; 7 bases are a match to TRBD2. This CDR3 spans 16 amino acids. The V and J ends lost 0 bases and 9 bases, in that order; junction bases with no gene match: 11. Germline V gene lookup returns CDR1 SGHAT and CDR2 FQNNGV.

With respect to this clone: The sample contains more than one DNA sequence encoding this CDR3. This chain's CDR3 is CASSPRQGNYGYTF. The CDR3 DNA reads TGTGCCAGCAGCCCGAGACAGGGGAACTATGGCTACACCTTC. J is TRBJ1-2 and V is TRBV27; 8 bases map to TRBD1. Germline V gene data show CDR1 as MNHEY and CDR2 as SMNVEV (reference sequence). Unmatched junction bases numbered 5, after V lost 6 bases and J lost 2 bases. CDR3 length: 14 amino acids.

The V call is TRBV27, the J call TRBJ2-1; D unclear. Looked up from germline, CDR1 is MNHEY and CDR2 is SMNVEV (reference sequence). The CDR3 totals 15 residues. Trimming removed 3 bases from V and 4 bases from J, with 13 bases in between. CDR3: CASSLTASLYNEQFF. CDR3 coding DNA: TGTGCCAGCAGTTTGACGGCTAGTCTTTACAATGAGCAGTTCTTC.

V and J are TRBV4-1 and TRBJ1-4; D is perhaps TRBD1 (5 bases). There are 15 residues in the CDR3. Trimming shortened V by 0 bases and J by 8 bases, and 13 bases separated the two germline ends. Germline V lookup: CDR1 MGHRA, CDR2 YSYEKL. The CDR3 spells CASSQDMGVYEKLFF. As DNA, the CDR3 is TGCGCCAGCAGCCAAGATATGGGGGTTTACGAAAAACTGTTTTTT.

The CDR3: CASSDGDSNEQFF. The CDR3 DNA is TGTGCCAGCAGCGACGGGGACAGCAATGAGCAGTTCTTC. The rearrangement uses TRBV6-4 and TRBJ2-1, with 7 bases identical to TRBD1. CDR1 MRHNA and CDR2 SNTAGT come from the germline V gene. The CDR3 is made up of 13 amino acids. The J segment lost 6 bases and the V segment lost 6 bases, leaving 5 bases of the junction unmatched.

The gene calls are TRBV5-4 and TRBJ1-2, with TRBD1 identical over 7 bases. In germline, CDR1 is SGHNT, CDR2 YYREEE (reference sequence). Losses at the gene ends were 3 bases for V and 6 bases for J; bases not matched to a gene: 5. The CDR3 has 13 residues. For the CDR3, the DNA is TGTGCCAGCAGCTCGCGAGGGGGCCATGGCTACACCTTC. Translated: CASSSRGGHGYTF.

The V and J genes are TRBV7-7 and TRBJ2-7; 8 bases match TRBD1. This CDR3 has 14 amino acids. The J segment lost 2 bases and the V segment lost 5 bases, leaving 5 bases of the junction unmatched. Germline CDR1 reads SSHAT; CDR2 reads FNYEAQ (reference sequence). In nucleotides, the CDR3 is TGTGCCAGCAGCACCGGACAGGGCGCCTACGAGCAGTACTTC. This gives the protein CASSTGQGAYEQYF.

The table lists this clone with a count of one. This sequence joins TRBV9 and TRBJ2-2, with no clear D. This CDR3 is 15 amino acids long. Germline V gene data show CDR1 as SGDLS and CDR2 as YYNGEE. The V end was cut by 1 base, the J end by 0 bases, with 7 bases between. This CDR3 is CASSVSFPNTGELFF. CDR3 bases: TGTGCCAGCAGCGTAAGTTTCCCGAACACCGGGGAGCTGTTTTTT.

The V call is TRBV15, the J call TRBJ1-1; 8 bases are shared with TRBD1. The CDR3 has 14 residues. V lost 4 bases to trimming and J lost 5 bases; unmatched junction nucleotides: 6. Germline V gene sequence: CDR1 LNHNV, CDR2 YYDKDF (reference sequence). CDR3 protein: CATSTGQGWTEAFF. The CDR3 DNA is TGTGCCACCAGCACAGGACAGGGATGGACTGAAGCTTTCTTT.